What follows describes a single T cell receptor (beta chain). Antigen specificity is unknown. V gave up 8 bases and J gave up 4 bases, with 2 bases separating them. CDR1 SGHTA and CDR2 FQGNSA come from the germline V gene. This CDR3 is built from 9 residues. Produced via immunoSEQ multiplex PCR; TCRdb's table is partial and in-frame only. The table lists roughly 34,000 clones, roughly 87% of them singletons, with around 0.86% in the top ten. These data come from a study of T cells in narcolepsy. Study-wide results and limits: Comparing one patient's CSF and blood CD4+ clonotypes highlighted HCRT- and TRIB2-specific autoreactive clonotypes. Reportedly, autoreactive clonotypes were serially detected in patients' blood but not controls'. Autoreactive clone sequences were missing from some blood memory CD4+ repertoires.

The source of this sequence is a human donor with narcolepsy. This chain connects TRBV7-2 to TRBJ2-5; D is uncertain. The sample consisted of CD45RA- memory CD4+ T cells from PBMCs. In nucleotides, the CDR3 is TGTGCCAGCGGAGAGACCCAGTACTTC. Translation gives CASGETQYF.